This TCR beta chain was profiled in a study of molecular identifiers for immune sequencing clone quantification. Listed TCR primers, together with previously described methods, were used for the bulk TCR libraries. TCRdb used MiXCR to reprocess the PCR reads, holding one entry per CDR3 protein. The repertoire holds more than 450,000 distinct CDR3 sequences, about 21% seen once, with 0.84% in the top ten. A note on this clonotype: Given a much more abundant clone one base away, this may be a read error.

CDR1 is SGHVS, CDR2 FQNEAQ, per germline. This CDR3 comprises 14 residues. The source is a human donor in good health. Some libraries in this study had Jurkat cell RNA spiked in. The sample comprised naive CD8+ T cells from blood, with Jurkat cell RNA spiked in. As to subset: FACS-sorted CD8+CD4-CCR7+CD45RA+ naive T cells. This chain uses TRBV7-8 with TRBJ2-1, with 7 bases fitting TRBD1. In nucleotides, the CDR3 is TGTGCCAGCAGCCCGGGACAGCTCGACAATGGGCAGTTCTTC. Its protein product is CASSPGQLDNGQFF.